This T cell receptor (beta chain) was sequenced in a study of blood T cell repertoires in COVID-19. The repertoire was sequenced with immunoSEQ multiplex PCR; TCRdb's copy has only in-frame clones and lacks some. The sample holds 200,000 to 300,000 clones, approximately 80% seen once. The sequencing input was peripheral blood. The source of this sequence is a woman of 80 years or more with COVID-19, enrolled during active disease.

CDR3 sequence: CASSPDREHGELFF. The CDR3 bases are TGCGCCAGCAGTCCGGACAGGGAGCACGGGGAGCTGTTTTTT. The chain employs TRBV5-1 and TRBJ2-2; 8 nucleotides agree with TRBD1. Germline assignment: CDR1 SGHRS and CDR2 YFSETQ. The CDR3 spans 14 residues. The trim removed 5 bases at V and 7 bases at J, leaving 7 bases unmatched.